The entry below describes one T cell receptor beta chain. What it binds is unknown. The data originate from a study of cytomegalovirus exposure and HLA in healthy donors. Study in general: Among a few hundred genotyped donors, roughly 81% fell in the Caucasian-associated ancestry cluster.

The study ran its PCR with 60 Vbeta and 13 Jbeta primers. Libraries were prepared by immunoSEQ multiplex PCR; TCRdb keeps only in-frame clonotypes and omits some of them. The sample includes 65,000 to 85,000 clones, more than 80% of them seen just once. Germline CDR1 and CDR2: SGDLS and YYNGEE. J lost 9 bases, V lost 4 bases, and 5 bases had no gene match. The length of the CDR3 is 14 residues. Study outcomes and limitations: A later analysis linked 16,951 TCR beta sequences to HLA alleles at 0.05 false discovery rate. Most CMV-associated TCR beta chains were later found to appear HLA-restricted.

The chain links TRBV9 to TRBJ2-3, with 13 positions matching TRBD2. The receptor comes from a woman in her twenties or thirties in good health and CMV-seronegative. Sample: PBMCs. For the CDR3, the DNA is TGTGCCAGCAGCCGAGGACTAGCGGGAGAGACGCAGTATTTT. Protein: CASSRGLAGETQYF.